This TCR beta chain was captured by sequencing in a study of neoadjuvant nivolumab and ipilimumab in lung cancer. Germline V gene sequence: CDR1 SNHLY, CDR2 FYNNEI. The CDR3 runs 14 residues. V lost 6 bases, J lost 2 bases, and 6 bases stayed unmatched. Only in-frame clones appear in the TCRdb table, and some are missing; sequencing was by immunoSEQ multiplex PCR. This sample has 25,000 or so clones, with under 85% found just once. This clonotype was sampled from an adult with non-small cell lung cancer. The V and J genes are TRBV2 and TRBJ1-1, with 7 bases fitting TRBD1. This sample comprised tumor tissue, obtained after neoadjuvant nivolumab, alone or with ipilimumab, at or shortly before surgery. The CDR3 coding sequence is TGTGCCAGCAGCAAACGGACAGGAAACACTGAAGCTTTCTTT. This gives the protein CASSKRTGNTEAFF.